These 27 T cell receptor beta chains were sequenced from one sample in a study of blood T cell repertoires in COVID-19. TCRdb keeps only in-frame clones here, not all; method: immunoSEQ multiplex PCR. The table shows approximately 150,000 clones, with roughly 87% occurring only once. The sample comprised peripheral blood. All receptors come from a woman aged 50 to 65 with acute or convalescent COVID-19.

The table lists this clone with a count of one. The chain combines TRBV25-1 with TRBJ1-3; D perhaps matches TRBD1 (6 bases). V shed 3 bases and J shed 1 base, with 10 bases lying between them. Germline assignment: CDR1 MGHDK and CDR2 SYGVNS. This CDR3 contains 15 residues. The CDR3 region is CASSDGTLSGNTIYF. DNA of the CDR3: TGTGCCAGCAGTGACGGGACATTATCTGGAAACACCATATATTTT.

This clone was counted between two and nine times. The chain is built from TRBV10-3 and TRBJ1-2; 9 positions agree with TRBD1. Germline CDR1 is ENHRY and CDR2 is SYGVKD. Trimming removed 6 bases from V and 6 bases from J; junction bases left unmatched: 5. The CDR3 is 13 residues long. Here the CDR3 DNA reads TGTGCCATCAGGGGACAGGGCAAGGATGGCTACACCTTC. Translating it yields CAIRGQGKDGYTF.

This sequence joins TRBV4-1 and TRBJ1-2, with a possible D match to TRBD1 (5 bases). The CDR3 runs to 14 residues. Trimming shortened V by 0 bases and J by 4 bases, and 9 bases separated the two germline ends. Germline V gene sequence: CDR1 MGHRA, CDR2 YSYEKL. CDR3 DNA: TGCGCCAGCAGCCAAGATCAGGGCCTCTATGGCTACACCTTC. Its protein is CASSQDQGLYGYTF.

This chain joins TRBV24-1 and TRBJ1-1; a possible D gene is TRBD1 (5 bases). Germline V gene data show CDR1 as KGHDR and CDR2 as SFDVKD. The CDR3 length is 13 residues. Trimming removed 5 bases from V and 6 bases from J, with 12 bases in between. The CDR3 loop reads CATSARGLSEAFF. CDR3 nucleotides: TGTGCCACCAGTGCCCGGGGACTCTCTGAAGCTTTCTTT.

V and J are TRBV6-4 and TRBJ1-1; the D is unclear. The CDR3 totals 15 residues. V was shortened by 2 bases and J by 1 base, with 11 bases between the two germline ends. Germline V lookup: CDR1 MRHNA, CDR2 SNTAGT. CDR3: CASSDDSRGNTEAFF. DNA for the CDR3: TGTGCCAGCAGTGACGACTCCCGAGGGAACACTGAAGCTTTCTTT.

The J gene is TRBJ2-7, the V gene TRBV7-2; tentative D call: TRBD2 (5 bases). Looked up from germline, CDR1 is SGHTA and CDR2 is FQGNSA. The CDR3 is 14 residues long. V lost 10 bases to trimming and J lost 0 bases, with 16 bases between them. The CDR3 loop reads CATLADGYSYEQYF. The CDR3 bases are TGTGCCACCCTAGCTGACGGGTACTCCTACGAGCAGTACTTC.

The gene calls are TRBV18 and TRBJ1-5; D might be TRBD1 (6 bases). V lost 6 bases and J lost 7, with 13 bases in between. This CDR3 region has 13 residues. CDR1 is KGHSH and CDR2 is LQKENI in the germline V gene. The CDR3 loop is CASSRGAQQPQHF. Written as DNA, the CDR3 is TGTGCCAGCTCCCGGGGGGCTCAACAGCCCCAGCATTTT.

The chain employs TRBV2 and TRBJ2-1; D possibly corresponds to TRBD2 (6 bases). CDR3 length: 16 residues. V dropped 7 bases and J dropped 8 bases, with 24 bases sitting between them. Germline CDR1 reads SNHLY; CDR2 reads FYNNEI. The CDR3 nucleotides are TGTGCCAGCATTAGACAAAAGGGACTCCCTGTGGATGAGCAGTTCTTC. This translates into CASIRQKGLPVDEQFF. Full variable domain (missing parts from reference TRBV2 and TRBJ2-1): EPEVTQTPSHQVTQMGQEVILRCVPISNHLYFYWYRQILGQKVEFLVSFYNNEISEKSEIFDDQFSVERPDGSNFTLKIRSTKLEDSAMYFCASIRQKGLPVDEQFFGPGTRLTVL.

The J gene is TRBJ1-4, the V gene TRBV6-2 or TRBV6-3; 8 nucleotides match TRBD1. From germline, CDR1 is MNHEY and CDR2 SVGEGT. The CDR3 is 15 amino acids. The V segment lost 5 bases and the J segment 2 bases; nucleotides outside the gene matches: 4. DNA of the CDR3: TGTGCCAGCAGTAAAAGACAGGGGACTAATGAAAAACTGTTTTTT. It codes for CASSKRQGTNEKLFF.

The chain couples TRBV6-2 or TRBV6-3 to TRBJ2-7, with 8 bases lining up with TRBD1. This CDR3 region has 14 residues. The V segment lost 6 bases and the J segment 5 bases; nucleotides outside the gene matches: 9. Germline CDR1 reads MNHEY; CDR2 reads SVGEGT. The DNA for the CDR3 is TGTGCCAGCAGCTCCCCAGGGGGCGGAAACGAGCAGTACTTC. Residues: CASSSPGGGNEQYF.

The V and J genes are TRBV10-3 and TRBJ2-1; the D is unclear. CDR1 is ENHRY and CDR2 is SYGVKD in the germline V gene. The CDR3 extends over 12 amino acids. V was clipped by 3 bases and J by 15 bases, with 15 bases between them. Here the CDR3 DNA reads TGTGCCATCAGTGACGGAGACCACCACCCGTTCTTC. Its translation: CAISDGDHHPFF.

The chain couples TRBV24-1 to TRBJ1-2; a possible D gene is TRBD1 (6 bases). V gave up 9 bases and J gave up 3 bases, with 19 bases separating them. Germline CDR1 and CDR2: KGHDR and SFDVKD. This CDR3 region has 15 residues. In DNA form, the CDR3 reads TGTGCCACCTGGGGCCGCAGGGGCGCATACTATGGCTACACCTTC. Translation: CATWGRRGAYYGYTF.

This clone came up once. This CDR3 is also generated by other DNA sequences in the sample. The gene calls are TRBV19 and TRBJ1-6, with 8 bases aligning to TRBD1. Per the germline V gene, CDR1 is LNHDA and CDR2 is SQIVND (reference sequence). The CDR3 consists of 15 residues. Unmatched junction bases numbered 7, after V lost 3 bases and J lost 9 bases. This chain's CDR3 is CASSIGQGAGSPLHF. The DNA for the CDR3 is TGTGCCAGTAGTATTGGACAGGGAGCAGGTTCACCCCTCCACTTT.

The V gene is TRBV7-8, the J gene TRBJ2-3, with 9 bases aligning to TRBD2. The CDR3 spans 18 residues. Looked up from germline, CDR1 is SGHVS and CDR2 is FQNEAQ. V trimming: 3 bases; J trimming: 1 base; junction bases outside the gene matches: 11. CDR3 loop: CASSLPFKREDGTDTQYF. The CDR3 DNA follows: TGTGCCAGCAGCTTGCCGTTTAAGCGGGAGGATGGCACAGATACGCAGTATTTT. Supplemented by reference TRBV7-8 and TRBJ2-3, the full variable domain reads GAGVSQSPRYKVAKRGQDVALRCDPISGHVSLFWYQQALGQGPEFLTYFQNEAQLDKSGLPSDRFFAERPEGSVSTLKIQRTQQEDSAVYLCASSLPFKREDGTDTQYFGPGTRLTVL.

The J gene is TRBJ1-5, the V gene TRBV7-2; no firm D call. CDR1 is SGHTA, CDR2 FQGNSA, per germline. CDR3 length: 13 amino acids. V lost 4 bases and J lost 5, with 9 bases in between. CDR3 nucleotide sequence: TGTGCCAGCAGCTCTTTCCTTGATCAGCCCCAGCATTTT. This codes for CASSSFLDQPQHF.

The CDR3 nucleotides read TGCGCCAGCAGCAAAAGGGGTGAAACTGAAGCTTTCTTT. This sequence encodes CASSKRGETEAFF. The chain carries TRBV5-1 and TRBJ1-1, with TRBD1 as a possible D gene (5 bases). The CDR3 sequence is 13 residues long. The V gene lost 4 bases and the J gene lost 5 bases, with 12 bases spanning the gap. Germline V gives CDR1 SGHRS, CDR2 YFSETQ.

This sequence joins TRBV12-5 and TRBJ2-7; maybe TRBD1 (6 bases). The germline gives CDR1 LGHNT, CDR2 FRNRAP. CDR3 length: 14 residues. The V end lost 5 bases, the J end lost 1 base, and 12 bases lay between the germline ends. The CDR3 reads CASGEQGPSYEQYF. CDR3 bases: TGTGCTAGTGGTGAACAGGGCCCTTCCTACGAGCAGTACTTC.

The chain has TRBV5-1 and TRBJ2-3, with unresolved D. Trimming stripped 0 bases from V and 0 bases from J, with 5 bases between. The CDR3 loop spans 14 amino acids. Germline lookup yields CDR1 SGHRS and CDR2 YFSETQ. The CDR3 DNA follows: TGCGCCAGCAGCTTGGAGCGAAGCACAGATACGCAGTATTTT. Amino acids: CASSLERSTDTQYF.

This rearrangement joins TRBV14 to TRBJ1-3; D is unclear. Per the germline V gene, CDR1 is SGHDN and CDR2 is FVKESK. V was shortened by 1 base and J by 4 bases, with 11 bases between the two germline ends. This CDR3 is built from 15 residues. The CDR3 region has the DNA TGTGCCAGCAGCCAAGGAAGCCCGAAGGGAAACACCATATATTTT. The encoded protein is CASSQGSPKGNTIYF.

The chain has TRBV10-2 and TRBJ2-1, with D unclear. Trimming removed 3 bases from V and 4 bases from J, with 7 bases in between. The CDR3 runs to 13 residues. In germline, CDR1 is WSHSY, CDR2 SAAADI. CDR3 DNA: TGCGCCAGCAGTGATTTAACTTACAATGAGCAGTTCTTC. It encodes CASSDLTYNEQFF.

The chain joins TRBV30 to TRBJ1-4; TRBD1 is a possible D gene (5 bases). The CDR3 contains 14 residues. Germline loops: CDR1 GTSNPN, CDR2 SVGIG (reference sequence). Trimming took off 0 bases at V and 8 bases at J, with 13 bases between the two ends. The DNA of the CDR3 is TGTGCCTGGAGTGTACACGGGGGAGGCGAAAAACTGTTTTTT. It is translated as CAWSVHGGGEKLFF.

This chain uses TRBV27 with TRBJ2-7; weak D call: TRBD2 (5 bases). The germline V gene has CDR1 MNHEY and CDR2 SMNVEV (reference sequence). V dropped 10 bases and J dropped 6 bases, with 13 bases sitting between them. The CDR3 spans 11 residues. The CDR3, as DNA: TGTGCCACCGGGGTGAGGTTCGAGCAGTACTTC. Translating gives CATGVRFEQYF.

The rearrangement links TRBV5-1 to TRBJ1-2; D call uncertain. Trimming removed 5 bases at V and 4 bases at J, with 9 bases between. Germline V gene data show CDR1 as SGHRS and CDR2 as YFSETQ. The CDR3 contains 12 residues. CDR3 in amino acids: CASSFDTYGYTF. The CDR3 nucleotides read TGCGCCAGCAGTTTCGACACCTATGGCTACACCTTC.

The rearrangement links TRBV10-3 to TRBJ2-7; the D gene is possibly TRBD2 (6 bases). V lost 3 bases and J lost 9, with 21 bases in between. From germline, CDR1 is ENHRY and CDR2 SYGVKD. This CDR3 region has 15 residues. Written as DNA, the CDR3 is TGTGCCATCAGTGACGTCGGAACCGGGACTTGGCGGCAGTACTTC. Its translation is CAISDVGTGTWRQYF.

This chain uses TRBV7-9 with TRBJ2-3; 7 bases align to TRBD1. V was pared by 6 bases and J by 6 bases, with 9 bases of the junction left unmatched. CDR3 length: 14 residues. CDR1 SEHNR and CDR2 FQNEAQ come from the germline V gene (reference sequence). This CDR3 reads CASSTTGARDTQYF. As DNA, the CDR3 is TGTGCCAGCAGTACAACAGGGGCCAGGGATACGCAGTATTTT.

The CDR3 reads CASSLGLTLFDEQFF. Written as DNA, the CDR3 is TGCGCCAGCAGCCTAGGACTAACCCTTTTTGATGAGCAGTTCTTC. This rearrangement joins TRBV5-1 to TRBJ2-1; possibly TRBD2 for D (6 bases). V was clipped by 4 bases and J by 8 bases, with 19 bases between them. Germline values: CDR1 SGHRS, CDR2 YFSETQ. The CDR3 consists of 15 residues. Together with reference TRBV5-1 and TRBJ2-1, the CDR3 gives the full variable domain: KAGVTQTPRYLIKTRGQQVTLSCSPISGHRSVSWYQQTPGQGLQFLFEYFSETQRNKGNFPGRFSGRQFSNSRSEMNVSTLELGDSALYLCASSLGLTLFDEQFFGPGTRLTVL.

This clone has just one count. The CDR3 DNA follows: TGTGCCAGCAGTCCGCCGGGACATTACTATGGCTACACCTTC. Its translation is CASSPPGHYYGYTF. The chain carries TRBV27 and TRBJ1-2; perhaps TRBD1 as D (6 bases). V gave up 5 bases and J gave up 3 bases, with 13 bases separating them. Germline CDR1 MNHEY, CDR2 SMNVEV (reference sequence). This CDR3 is 14 amino acids long.